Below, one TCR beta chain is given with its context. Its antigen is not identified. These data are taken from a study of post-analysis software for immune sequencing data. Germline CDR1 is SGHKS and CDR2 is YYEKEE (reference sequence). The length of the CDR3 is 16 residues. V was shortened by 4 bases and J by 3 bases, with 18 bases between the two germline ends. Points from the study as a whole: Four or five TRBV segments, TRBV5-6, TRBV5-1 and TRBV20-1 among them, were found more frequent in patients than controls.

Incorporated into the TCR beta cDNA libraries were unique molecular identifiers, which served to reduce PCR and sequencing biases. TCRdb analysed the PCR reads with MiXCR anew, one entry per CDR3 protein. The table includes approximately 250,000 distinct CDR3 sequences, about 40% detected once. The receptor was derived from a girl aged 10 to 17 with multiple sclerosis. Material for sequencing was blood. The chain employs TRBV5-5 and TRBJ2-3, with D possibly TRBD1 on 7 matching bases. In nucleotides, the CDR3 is TGTGCCAGCAGCCTCTGGGACAGAGGGGGGACAGATACGCAGTATTTT. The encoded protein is CASSLWDRGGTDTQYF.